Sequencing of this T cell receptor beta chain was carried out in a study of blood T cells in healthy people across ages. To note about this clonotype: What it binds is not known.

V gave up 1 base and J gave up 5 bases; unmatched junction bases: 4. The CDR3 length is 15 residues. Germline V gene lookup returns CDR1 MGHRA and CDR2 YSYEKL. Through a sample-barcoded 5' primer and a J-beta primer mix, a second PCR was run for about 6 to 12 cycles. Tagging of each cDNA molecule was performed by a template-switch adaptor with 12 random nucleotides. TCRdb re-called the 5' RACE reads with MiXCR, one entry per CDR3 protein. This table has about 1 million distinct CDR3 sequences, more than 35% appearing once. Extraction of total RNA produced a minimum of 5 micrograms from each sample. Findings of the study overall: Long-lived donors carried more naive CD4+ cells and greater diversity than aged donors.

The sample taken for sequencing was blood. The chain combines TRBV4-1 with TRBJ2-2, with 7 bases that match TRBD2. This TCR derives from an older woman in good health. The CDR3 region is CASSQVGAGTGELFF. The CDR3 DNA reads TGCGCCAGCAGCCAAGTTGGAGCGGGGACCGGGGAGCTGTTTTTT.